The 15 T cell receptor beta chains given below trace back to one sample, sequenced in a study of blood T cell repertoires in COVID-19 (dated by TCRdb to about 2020). Libraries were made using the immunoSEQ multiplex PCR assay. Here the immuneACCESS table is served through TCRdb, limited to in-frame sequences with V and J called. Missing clones are a known gap in these copies; in checked studies unresolved V genes cover under half, and the rest lacks a known reason. Present in this sample are 240,000 or so clones, approximately 78% of which were seen just once. The ten biggest clones cover around 12% of the sample. Sequencing was carried out using peripheral blood. These receptors all stem from a woman aged 55 to 70 with active or convalescent COVID-19.

The CDR3 DNA reads as TGTGCCAGCAGACAGGGGAGCACTGAAGCTTTCTTT. Translating gives CASRQGSTEAFF. This chain uses TRBV28 with TRBJ1-1; 7 nucleotides align to TRBD1. The germline V gene has CDR1 MDHEN and CDR2 SYDVKM. The CDR3 runs 12 residues. The V and J ends lost 6 bases and 4 bases, in that order; junction bases with no gene match: 2.

The chain joins TRBV23-1 to TRBJ1-1; D gene ambiguous. TRBV23-1 is an open reading frame whose function is uncertain. The V end lost 5 bases, the J end lost 0 bases, and 19 bases lay between the germline ends. The CDR3 covers 17 residues. DNA for the CDR3: TGCGCCAGCAGTATTGAGGGAATTCTAAAGATGAACACTGAAGCTTTCTTT. This translates into CASSIEGILKMNTEAFF.

This rearrangement joins TRBV7-8 to TRBJ2-3; 9 bases fit TRBD2. V lost 0 bases and J lost 3; bases outside the gene matches: 4. Germline lookup yields CDR1 SGHVS and CDR2 FQNEAQ. There are 16 residues in the CDR3. DNA for the CDR3: TGTGCCAGCAGCTTAGCGGGCGGGGGGGCGACAGATACGCAGTATTTT. It yields the protein CASSLAGGGATDTQYF. Based on the CDR3 plus reference TRBV7-8 and TRBJ2-3, the full variable domain is GAGVSQSPRYKVAKRGQDVALRCDPISGHVSLFWYQQALGQGPEFLTYFQNEAQLDKSGLPSDRFFAERPEGSVSTLKIQRTQQEDSAVYLCASSLAGGGATDTQYFGPGTRLTVL.

CDR3 sequence: CASSIGGGGGHKETQYF. The DNA of the CDR3 is TGTGCCAGCAGCATTGGCGGTGGAGGAGGGCACAAGGAGACCCAGTACTTC. The gene calls are TRBV11-3 and TRBJ2-5, with D possibly being TRBD2 (6 bases). V lost 5 bases and J 5 bases, leaving 24 bases between the germline ends. The CDR3 length is 17 residues. Germline V gene lookup returns CDR1 SGHNT and CDR2 YENEEA.

This chain connects TRBV27 to TRBJ2-3, with 9 bases fitting TRBD2. V shed 3 bases, J shed 7 bases, and the junction held 14 bases outside the gene matches. CDR3 length: 17 amino acids. Germline CDR1 MNHEY, CDR2 SMNVEV (reference sequence). CDR3 sequence (DNA): TGTGCCAGCAGTTTGGCCGGTAGCGGGGGCCCCCTATATACGCAGTATTTT. As protein: CASSLAGSGGPLYTQYF.

J is TRBJ1-6 and V is TRBV2; D gene unclear. V gave up 7 bases and J gave up 7 bases, with 8 bases separating them. Germline CDR1 SNHLY, CDR2 FYNNEI. This CDR3 spans 12 amino acids. CDR3 sequence: CASTGGNSPLHF. The DNA of the CDR3 is TGTGCCAGCACGGGTGGGAATTCACCCCTCCACTTT.

The rearrangement joins TRBV19 to TRBJ1-2; no clear D gene. The V gene's germline CDR1 is LNHDA and CDR2 SQIVND (reference sequence). This CDR3 has 13 residues. V was trimmed by 6 bases and J by 1 base, leaving 9 bases between them. This chain's CDR3 is CASRIPGNYGYTF. The CDR3 region has the DNA TGTGCCAGTAGAATCCCGGGTAACTATGGCTACACCTTC.

The chain is built from TRBV20-1 and TRBJ1-5; D gene unclear. Trimming left V 0 bases short and J 11 bases short, with 8 bases between. This CDR3 spans 11 amino acids. CDR1 and CDR2 (germline): DFQATT, SNEGSKA (reference sequence). CDR3 in DNA: TGCAGTGCTAGAGATGGGGAGGCCCAGCATTTT. Translating it yields CSARDGEAQHF.

This clone was picked up one time. This sequence joins TRBV3-1 (or the pseudogene TRBV3-2) and TRBJ1-5; D unresolved. Looked up from germline, CDR1 is LGHDT and CDR2 is YNNKEL (reference sequence). The CDR3 runs to 13 residues. Trimming cost V 2 bases and J 5 bases, with 7 bases left between them. The CDR3 DNA sequence: TGTGCCAGCAGCCAACGAGGAGATCAGCCCCAGCATTTT. Its protein product is CASSQRGDQPQHF.

The chain uses TRBV2 and TRBJ1-6, with TRBD1 identical over 7 bases. CDR3 length: 13 amino acids. From germline, CDR1 is SNHLY and CDR2 FYNNEI. Trimming removed 5 bases from V and 9 bases from J; junction bases left unmatched: 4. The CDR3 loop is CASSRRDSSPLHF. The CDR3 DNA is TGTGCCAGCAGTAGGCGGGACAGTTCACCCCTCCACTTT.

This clone was seen at least ten times. V gene TRBV5-1 combines with J gene TRBJ1-1; 7 nucleotides line up with TRBD1. The CDR3 has 14 residues. In germline, CDR1 is SGHRS, CDR2 YFSETQ. V lost 5 bases, J lost 4 bases, and 8 bases stayed unmatched. This chain's CDR3 is CASRSFTGVTEAFF. In nucleotides, the CDR3 is TGCGCCAGCAGGTCCTTCACAGGGGTCACTGAAGCTTTCTTT. The full variable domain, its missing parts supplied by reference TRBV5-1 and TRBJ1-1, is KAGVTQTPRYLIKTRGQQVTLSCSPISGHRSVSWYQQTPGQGLQFLFEYFSETQRNKGNFPGRFSGRQFSNSRSEMNVSTLELGDSALYLCASRSFTGVTEAFFGQGTRLTVV.

V is TRBV18 and J is TRBJ2-1; D is unclear. The germline CDR1 and CDR2 sequences are KGHSH and LQKENI. The length of the CDR3 is 12 residues. The V end lost 4 bases, the J end lost 10 bases, and 11 bases lay between the germline ends. The CDR3 DNA reads TGTGCCAGCTCACTAGGAGAGTCGGAGCAGTTCTTC. This encodes CASSLGESEQFF.

This chain uses TRBV19 with TRBJ1-2, with D unclear. Germline values: CDR1 LNHDA, CDR2 SQIVND (reference sequence). V shed 3 bases and J shed 1 base, with 6 bases lying between them. CDR3 length: 13 residues. The CDR3 sequence: CASSIEINYGYTF. CDR3 bases: TGTGCCAGTAGTATTGAGATTAACTATGGCTACACCTTC.

The gene calls are TRBV25-1 and TRBJ2-3; 7 positions agree with TRBD1. CDR1 is MGHDK and CDR2 is SYGVNS in the germline V gene. This CDR3 has 15 amino acids. V lost 3 bases and J lost 6; bases outside the gene matches: 9. The CDR3 DNA reads as TGTGCCAGCAGTGATATACAGGGGATGGAGGATACGCAGTATTTT. Protein: CASSDIQGMEDTQYF.

This sequence joins TRBV6-1 and TRBJ1-2, with unresolved D. Looked up from germline, CDR1 is MNHNS and CDR2 is SASEGT. Trimming took off 1 base at V and 2 bases at J, with 8 bases between the two ends. This CDR3 has 14 residues. This CDR3 is CASSEGPLNYGYTF. CDR3 in DNA: TGTGCCAGCAGTGAAGGTCCCCTCAACTATGGCTACACCTTC.